A selection of T cell receptor beta chains follows, all from one sample in a study of T cells in Graves' hyperthyroidism and ophthalmopathy. TCRdb fed the multiplex PCR reads into MiXCR, producing one record per CDR3 protein. The table lists over 90,000 distinct CDR3 sequences, over 45% of them singletons, with approximately 30% in the top ten. Sequenced sample: blood. These receptors all stem from a man in his forties with Graves' hyperthyroidism. Both conserved end residues are part of each CDR3. The D gene is left open where the match is weak. Rows give clone size only sometimes, using once, few, many, or a class for an expanded clone.

TRBV11-3	NA	NA	TRBJ1-1	CASSLGSETEAFF	TGTGCCAGCAGCTTAGGTAGTGAAACTGAAGCTTTCTTT
TRBV20-1	NA	NA	TRBJ2-7	CSASAAPYEQYF	TGCAGTGCTAGTGCAGCGCCCTACGAGCAGTACTTC
TRBV30	NA	NA	TRBJ1-1	CATIPNAGAFF	TGTGCCACGATCCCTAACGCTGGAGCTTTCTTT
TRBV2	once	TRBD1	TRBJ2-2	CACSAGTVAPNTGELFF	TGTGCCTGCAGTGCCGGGACAGTTGCCCCTAACACCGGGGAGCTGTTTTTT
TRBV11-2	NA	NA	TRBJ2-7	CASSLVGGEQYF	TGTGCCAGCAGCTTAGTGGGGGGCGAGCAGTACTTC
TRBV9	many	NA	TRBJ1-4	CASSVGTLNEKLFF	TGTGCCAGCAGCGTCGGGACCCTTAATGAAAAACTGTTTTTT
TRBV19	NA	NA	TRBJ2-1	CASSIVGLSRGVNEQFF	TGTGCCAGTAGTATAGTGGGCCTATCAAGGGGGGTCAATGAGCAGTTCTTC
TRBV6-2/TRBV6-3	many	NA	TRBJ1-5	CASRDNNQPQHF	TGTGCCAGCAGGGACAACAATCAGCCCCAGCATTTT
TRBV7-2	many	NA	TRBJ1-2	CASSSQTNYGYTF	TGTGCCAGCAGCTCACAGACTAACTATGGCTACACCTTC
TRBV28	many	TRBD2	TRBJ2-7	CASSSGGSSYEQYF	TGTGCCAGCAGTAGCGGGGGGAGCTCCTACGAGCAGTACTTC
TRBV7-2	many	TRBD2	TRBJ2-1	CASSLVGTSGYPTLYNEQFF	TGTGCCAGCAGCTTAGTGGGGACTAGCGGATACCCCACCCTTTACAATGAGCAGTTCTTC
TRBV29-1	many	NA	TRBJ2-2	CSVVSGNTGELFF	TGCAGCGTTGTTTCAGGGAACACCGGGGAGCTGTTTTTT
TRBV2	NA	NA	TRBJ1-4	CASRRVYFEAFFGQGNEKLFF	NA
TRBV20-1	many	NA	TRBJ1-1	CSARSSPWGVNTEAFF	TGCAGTGCTAGATCCAGCCCATGGGGGGTAAACACTGAAGCTTTCTTT
TRBV29-1	once	TRBD1	TRBJ1-4	CSVGGQGDREKLFF	TGCAGCGTTGGAGGACAGGGAGATCGAGAAAAACTGTTTTTT